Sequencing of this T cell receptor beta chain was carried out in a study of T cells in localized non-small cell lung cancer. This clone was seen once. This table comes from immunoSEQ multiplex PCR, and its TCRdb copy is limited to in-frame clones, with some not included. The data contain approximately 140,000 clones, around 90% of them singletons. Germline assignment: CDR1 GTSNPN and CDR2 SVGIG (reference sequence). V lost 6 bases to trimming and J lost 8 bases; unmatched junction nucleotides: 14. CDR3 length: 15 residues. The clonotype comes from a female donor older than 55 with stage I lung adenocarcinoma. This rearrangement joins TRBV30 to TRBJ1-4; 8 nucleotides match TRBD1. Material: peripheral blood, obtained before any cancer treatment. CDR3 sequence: CACTGTGGFVEKLFF. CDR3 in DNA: TGTGCCTGTACCGGCACAGGGGGGTTTGTGGAAAAACTGTTTTTT.